This T cell receptor (beta chain) was retrieved from a study of T cell changes during pregnancy in multiple sclerosis (dated by TCRdb to between 2019 and 2020). With regard to the full study: In women with multiple sclerosis, the researchers looked at how the T cell repertoire shifted as pregnancy progressed.

The library was obtained by the immunoSEQ multiplex PCR assay. TCRdb limited this immuneACCESS table to in-frame rearrangements with V and J called. A share of clones is missing; checked studies link under half to unresolved V genes, and the rest is unexplained. Present in this sample are roughly 70,000 clones, roughly nine tenths of which were seen just once. About 1% of the sample is taken by the ten largest. Regarding this clone: Its antigen remains undetermined. No base-level quality is on record; no much larger clone is a single base apart.

The germline V end is reduced by 5 bases and the J end by 5 bases; junction bases left unmatched: 5. Via the germline V gene, CDR1 is SGHRS and CDR2 YFSETQ. Including the terminal cysteine and phenylalanine, the CDR3 comprises 15 residues. Here the CDR3 DNA is all that survives: 45 bases in frame from base 1. The clonotype comes from a female donor with multiple sclerosis, enrolled in a pregnancy study. Sequenced here: peripheral blood, sampled in the third trimester of pregnancy. The chain is assembled from TRBV5-1 and TRBJ1-6, and 9 junction bases match TRBD1. In nucleotides, the sequence is TGCGCCAGCAGGAACGGGACAGGGCATAATTCACCCCTCCACTTT. Its translation is CASRNGTGHNSPLHF.